The sequence of this T cell receptor (beta chain) was determined in a study of blood T cell repertoires in COVID-19. The method was immunoSEQ multiplex PCR; TCRdb's version includes in-frame clones alone and lacks a portion of them. The table shows 300,000 or so clones, with roughly 87% occurring only once. The CDR3 is made up of 16 amino acids. In germline, CDR1 is MNHEY, CDR2 SVGEGT. V shed 0 bases and J shed 2 bases, with 12 bases lying between them. The origin of this receptor is a man between 50 and 59 years old with active or convalescent COVID-19. Material: peripheral blood. The chain recombines TRBV6-2 or TRBV6-3 with TRBJ2-3; possibly TRBD2 for D (6 bases). The CDR3 sequence: CASSYSRSGPTDTQYF. CDR3 DNA sequence: TGTGCCAGCAGTTACTCGAGGAGCGGGCCCACAGATACGCAGTATTTT.